The TCR beta chain described here comes from a study of blood T cell repertoires in COVID-19. Whole-study context: Sites in the United States, Italy and Spain provided acute and convalescent COVID-19 samples.

Those enrolled in Seattle joined during active infection and were followed longitudinally afterward. Profiled with immunoSEQ multiplex PCR; TCRdb holds only in-frame clones, not every one. The sample holds 220,000 or so clones; 86% are singletons and the top ten take around 9.6%. Per germline, CDR1 DFQATT and CDR2 SNEGSKA (reference sequence). This CDR3 has 15 amino acids. The V end lost 3 bases, the J end lost 4 bases, and 16 bases lay between the germline ends. The receptor's source is a woman aged 50 to 60 with COVID-19, enrolled during active disease. The sample taken for sequencing was peripheral blood. This sequence joins TRBV20-1 and TRBJ1-5; unclear D gene. This chain's CDR3 is CSASGGNSPNQPQHF. CDR3 DNA: TGCAGTGCTAGTGGAGGGAACAGCCCAAATCAGCCCCAGCATTTT.